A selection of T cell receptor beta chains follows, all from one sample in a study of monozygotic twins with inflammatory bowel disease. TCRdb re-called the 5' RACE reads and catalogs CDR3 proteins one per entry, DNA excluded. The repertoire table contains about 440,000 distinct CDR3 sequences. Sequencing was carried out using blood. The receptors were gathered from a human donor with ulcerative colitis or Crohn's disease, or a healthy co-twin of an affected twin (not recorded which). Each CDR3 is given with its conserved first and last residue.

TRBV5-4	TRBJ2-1	CASSFRVQYNEQFF
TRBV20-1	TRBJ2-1	CSAPLGAGVPYNEQFF
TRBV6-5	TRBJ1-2	CASSYSHGTARFPTF
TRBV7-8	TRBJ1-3	CASSLGARNTIYF
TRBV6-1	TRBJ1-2	CASSEEGSIPYGYTF
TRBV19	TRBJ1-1	CASSIGWGYGTEAFF
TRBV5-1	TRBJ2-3	CASRITGFTDTQYF
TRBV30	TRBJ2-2	CASQGPGELFF
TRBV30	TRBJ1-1	CAWSVMLTGNTEAFF
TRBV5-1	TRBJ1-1	CASSGQGWQNTEAFF
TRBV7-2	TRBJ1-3	CASSLQSSSGNTIYF
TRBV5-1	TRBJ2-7	CASSLTGTGGWDEQYF
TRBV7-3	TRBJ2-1	CASSLQGGLLNNEQFF
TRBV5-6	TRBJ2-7	CASSAHRETYEQYF
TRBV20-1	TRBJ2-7	CSAVDSQGYEQYF
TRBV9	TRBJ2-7	CASSVGLAVTYEQYF
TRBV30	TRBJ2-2	CAWGQGIWAGELFF
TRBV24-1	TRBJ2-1	CATSDSSGTVPYNEQFF
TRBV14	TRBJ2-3	CASSPAGGPFWTDTQYF
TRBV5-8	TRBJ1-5	CASGQIYSNQPQHF
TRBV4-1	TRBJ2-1	CASSLRGRYEQFF
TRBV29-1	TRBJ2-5	CSVGGVQETQYF
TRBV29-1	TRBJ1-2	CSVLGQGRGYTF
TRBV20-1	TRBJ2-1	CRASQWGEQFF
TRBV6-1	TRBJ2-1	CASSQTGLRKGNEQFF
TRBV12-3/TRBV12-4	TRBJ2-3	CASSVAGGRTDTQYF
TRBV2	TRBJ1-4	CASSVNEKLFF
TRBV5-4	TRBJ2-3	CASSFQHTDTQYF
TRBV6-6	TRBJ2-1	CAGGDRDNEQFF
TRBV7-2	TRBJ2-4	CASSLAGTTKNIQYF
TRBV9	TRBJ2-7	CASSVRAGSSYEQYF
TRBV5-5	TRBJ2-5	CASSWVQGAQETQYF
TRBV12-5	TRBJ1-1	CASAPGPPSMNTEAFF
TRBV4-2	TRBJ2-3	CASSQDGTSGTSDTQYF
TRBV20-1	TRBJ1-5	CSASTGGGGSNQPQHF
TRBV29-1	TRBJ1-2	CSVVKDYGYTF
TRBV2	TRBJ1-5	CASRPGTGGFSNQPQHF
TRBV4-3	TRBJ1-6	CASSQQGPYSPLHF
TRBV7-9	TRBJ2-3	CASSLDRGRGDTQYF
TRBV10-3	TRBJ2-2	CAMRTAADSGELFF
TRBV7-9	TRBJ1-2	CASSLGAPNIMSYTF
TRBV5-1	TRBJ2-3	CASSRTGGGFDTQYF
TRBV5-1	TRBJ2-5	CASSLYGQETQYF
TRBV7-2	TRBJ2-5	CASSLAQLAGTAETQYF
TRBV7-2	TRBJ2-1	CASSAGLLRRSHEQFF
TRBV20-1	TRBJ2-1	CSAPKIAGGGNEQFF
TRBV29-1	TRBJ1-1	CSVEELSGEGAFF